A selection of T cell receptor beta chains follows, all from one sample in a study of Ad26.COV2.S vaccination and SARS-CoV-2 variants. Assay: immunoSEQ multiplex PCR; the TCRdb copy retains only in-frame clones and omits some. The sample gives about 320,000 clones, around 84% of which show up once; 1.5% to 2.5% is in the top ten. The specimen comprised peripheral blood, sampled in a trial of Ad26.COV2.S vaccine versus placebo. These receptors originate from a person aged 18-60 years who received the Ad26.COV2.S COVID-19 vaccine or a placebo. The CDR3 runs from the conserved cysteine through the conserved F or W. A D gene is named only where the DNA matches it firmly. Clone size is shown for a subset of rows, as once, few, many or a class of expanded clone.

TRBJ1-1	14	TRBV5-4	-	-	TGTGCCAGCAGCTTACGGGATATGAACACTGAAGCTTTCTTT	CASSLRDMNTEAFF
TRBJ1-2	13	TRBV19	-	few	TGTGCCAGTAAAGGCAGCGCAAACTATGGCTACACCTTC	CASKGSANYGYTF
TRBJ2-7	15	TRBV7-2	-	-	TGTGCCAGCAGCTTAGCGTCCAGGGCGGTCTACGAGCAGTACTTC	CASSLASRAVYEQYF
TRBJ1-2	12	TRBV5-4	-	-	TGTGCCAGCACCCAACAGGGAATGGGCTACACCTTC	CASTQQGMGYTF
TRBJ2-2	14	TRBV27	-	-	TGTGCCAGCAGTTTCCTAGCCGGCACCGGGGAGCTGTTTTTT	CASSFLAGTGELFF
TRBJ1-2	14	TRBV5-6	TRBD1	-	TGTGCCAGCAGCTTGGTACAGGGGGCGGGTGGCTACACCTTC	CASSLVQGAGGYTF
TRBJ1-5	13	TRBV5-1	-	-	TGCGCCAGCAGCCCGGGACCCAATCAGCCCCAGCATTTT	CASSPGPNQPQHF
TRBJ1-3	16	TRBV19	TRBD1	-	TGTGCCAGTAGTACGGGACAGGGCGCTTCTGGAAACACCATATATTTT	CASSTGQGASGNTIYF
TRBJ1-4	16	TRBV5-6	TRBD1	-	TGTGCCAGCAGCTTAAGGGCGACAGGGGCTAATGAAAAACTGTTTTTT	CASSLRATGANEKLFF
TRBJ1-2	16	TRBV4-1	TRBD1	-	TGCGCCAGCAGCCAAGCTGACCTACAGGGGGTCAATGGCTACACCTTC	CASSQADLQGVNGYTF
TRBJ2-7	16	TRBV5-5	-	-	TGTGCCAGCCGCCGGTCCACAGGAACCCACTCCTACGAGCAGTACTTC	CASRRSTGTHSYEQYF
TRBJ1-5	14	TRBV29-1	-	-	TGCAGCGTTTCCATCTCAAGGGCCAATCAGCCCCAGCATTTT	CSVSISRANQPQHF